These T cell receptor beta chains were read from a single sample in a study of blood T cell repertoires in COVID-19. Assay used: immunoSEQ multiplex PCR; TCRdb lists only in-frame clones, some missing. This sample has some 520,000 clones, with 89% found just once. Sequencing used peripheral blood. The receptors here all came from a man between 18 and 35 years old with COVID-19, enrolled during active disease. CDR3s include the opening cysteine and the closing phenylalanine or tryptophan. Each record gives: clone size, D gene, V gene, J gene, CDR3 DNA, CDR3 protein. D genes are given only for firm matches. Clone size is given for some rows only: seen once, a few or many times, or a class if the clone is expanded.

size: NA
D: NA
V: TRBV18
J: TRBJ2-1
DNA: TGTGCCAGCTCACCGGGGGAGGTGGGGAATGAGCAGTTCTTC
CDR3: CASSPGEVGNEQFF

size: NA
D: TRBD1
V: TRBV5-1
J: TRBJ1-1
DNA: TGCGCCAGCAGCTTGGAACAGGGGTGGACTGAAGCTTTCTTT
CDR3: CASSLEQGWTEAFF

size: NA
D: NA
V: TRBV6-1
J: TRBJ1-1
DNA: TGTGCCAGCAGTGAATCCGTGAACACTGAAGCTTTCTTT
CDR3: CASSESVNTEAFF

size: NA
D: TRBD2
V: TRBV7-9
J: TRBJ2-1
DNA: TGTGCCAGCAGCATAGGATTTGCGGGAGTCAATGAGCAGTTCTTC
CDR3: CASSIGFAGVNEQFF

size: NA
D: TRBD1
V: TRBV5-5
J: TRBJ2-1
DNA: TGTGCCAGCAGTCCGGGGAGGACAGGGAATTACAATGAGCAGTTCTTC
CDR3: CASSPGRTGNYNEQFF

size: NA
D: TRBD2
V: TRBV2
J: TRBJ2-7
DNA: TGTGCCAGCAGTACAGGGACTAGCGGGCCGACCTCCTACGAGCAGTACTTC
CDR3: CASSTGTSGPTSYEQYF

size: NA
D: NA
V: TRBV28
J: TRBJ2-7
DNA: TGTGCCAGCAGTTCCCACCCGGACTCCCCGACCTACGAGCAGTACTTC
CDR3: CASSSHPDSPTYEQYF

size: once
D: NA
V: TRBV7-2
J: TRBJ2-7
DNA: TGTGCCAGCACCCGCCGACTAGGACCTAGCTCCTACGAGCAGTACTTC
CDR3: CASTRRLGPSSYEQYF

size: NA
D: TRBD1
V: TRBV27
J: TRBJ2-1
DNA: TGTGCCAGCAGTTTAGACAGGGAATCATACAATGAGCAGTTCTTC
CDR3: CASSLDRESYNEQFF

size: NA
D: NA
V: TRBV12-5
J: TRBJ2-1
DNA: TGTGCTAGTGGCGGGACTCTTTACGATGAGCAGTTCTTC
CDR3: CASGGTLYDEQFF

size: NA
D: TRBD1
V: TRBV11-2
J: TRBJ2-5
DNA: TGTGCCAGCAGCTTAGGCCGGGACAGACAAGAGACCCAGTACTTC
CDR3: CASSLGRDRQETQYF

size: NA
D: NA
V: TRBV2
J: TRBJ1-2
DNA: TGTGCCAGCAGTGGGCGCCAGGGTGGCTACACCTTC
CDR3: CASSGRQGGYTF

size: few
D: TRBD2
V: TRBV29-1
J: TRBJ2-5
DNA: TGCAGCGTTGATGTTTCCGTCGGGGGGGAGACCCAGTACTTC
CDR3: CSVDVSVGGETQYF

size: NA
D: NA
V: TRBV19
J: TRBJ1-5
DNA: TGTGCCAGTAGTCCCTCTAAATATAGCAATCAGCCCCAGCATTTT
CDR3: CASSPSKYSNQPQHF

size: NA
D: NA
V: TRBV5-1
J: TRBJ1-6
DNA: TGCGCCAGCAGCTTCGACAGAAGTTATTCACCCCTCCACTTT
CDR3: CASSFDRSYSPLHF

size: NA
D: NA
V: TRBV11-3
J: TRBJ2-7
DNA: TGTGCCAGCAGCTTAGATACAGCCTACGAGCAGTACTTC
CDR3: CASSLDTAYEQYF

size: once
D: NA
V: TRBV9
J: TRBJ2-1
DNA: TGTGCCAGCAGCGTAGTGGTGGGGGCCGTTGAGCAGTTCTTC
CDR3: CASSVVVGAVEQFF

size: NA
D: NA
V: TRBV2
J: TRBJ2-3
DNA: TGTGCCAGCAGTGAAAACGGGTTCCTCACAGATACGCAGTATTTT
CDR3: CASSENGFLTDTQYF

size: NA
D: TRBD2
V: TRBV11-2
J: TRBJ2-1
DNA: TGTGCCAGCAGACTAACTAGCGGGGGGGTCCGCCAAGAGCAGTTCTTC
CDR3: CASRLTSGGVRQEQFF

size: NA
D: NA
V: TRBV15
J: TRBJ1-4
DNA: TGTGCCACCAGCAGAGTTCGGACAGACAATGAAAAACTGTTTTTT
CDR3: CATSRVRTDNEKLFF

size: NA
D: NA
V: TRBV24-1
J: TRBJ2-2
DNA: TGTGCCACCAGTGGTCAGACCGGGGAGCTGTTTTTT
CDR3: CATSGQTGELFF

size: NA
D: TRBD1
V: TRBV5-1
J: TRBJ2-5
DNA: TGCGCCAGCAGCCCGGTCGGGGACAGGACCTTGACCCAGTACTTC
CDR3: CASSPVGDRTLTQYF

size: NA
D: NA
V: TRBV19
J: TRBJ1-6
DNA: TGTGCCAGTAGTATGGGCGCCAATTCACCCCTCCACTTT
CDR3: CASSMGANSPLHF

size: once
D: TRBD2
V: TRBV5-4
J: TRBJ2-5
DNA: TGTGCCAGCAGCTTGGCGGGGGGTAAGCAAGAGACCCAGTACTTC
CDR3: CASSLAGGKQETQYF

size: NA
D: TRBD1
V: TRBV12-3/TRBV12-4
J: TRBJ1-1
DNA: TGTGCCAGCAGTTCCAGGGGGATTACTGAAGCTTTCTTT
CDR3: CASSSRGITEAFF

size: once
D: TRBD1
V: TRBV19
J: TRBJ1-2
DNA: TGTGCCAGTAGTATGACAGGGGCGGTTGGCTACACCTTC
CDR3: CASSMTGAVGYTF

size: NA
D: NA
V: TRBV6-6
J: TRBJ2-3
DNA: TGTGCCAGCAATGGGGGCGGGAGCACAGATACGCAGTATTTT
CDR3: CASNGGGSTDTQYF